The rows below give T cell receptor beta chains drawn from one sample of a study of shared clonotypes between healthy human individuals. This table comes from immunoSEQ multiplex PCR, and its TCRdb copy is limited to in-frame clones, with some not included. The table has about 2.2 million clones, 85% to 95% seen once. The sequenced sample consisted of naive CD8+ T cells from PBMCs. The receptors here all came from a man aged 18-30 years in good health. Some clones in this sample may be carry-over from other donors' samples. Each CDR3 is given without its conserved first and last residue. The order of the fields is V gene, CDR3 protein.

V gene: TRBV7-3; CDR3 protein: ASSLYPGLPTGELF
V gene: TRBV5-5; CDR3 protein: ASSARLAGGYNEQF
V gene: TRBV11-2; CDR3 protein: ASSLRLAGSYEQY
V gene: TRBV14; CDR3 protein: ASSQEGPRWSYEQY
V gene: TRBV9; CDR3 protein: ASSAGQAFSYEQY
V gene: TRBV7-9; CDR3 protein: ASSLDQGDGYT
V gene: TRBV5-1; CDR3 protein: ASSLRFTPSYEQY
V gene: TRBV19; CDR3 protein: ASSMGRSEAF
V gene: TRBV27; CDR3 protein: ASSSRLGMSTDTQY
V gene: TRBV11-3; CDR3 protein: ASSLRQGRGQPQH
V gene: TRBV9; CDR3 protein: ASSVAGASTYEQY
V gene: TRBV7-8; CDR3 protein: ASSAGTGGNQPQH